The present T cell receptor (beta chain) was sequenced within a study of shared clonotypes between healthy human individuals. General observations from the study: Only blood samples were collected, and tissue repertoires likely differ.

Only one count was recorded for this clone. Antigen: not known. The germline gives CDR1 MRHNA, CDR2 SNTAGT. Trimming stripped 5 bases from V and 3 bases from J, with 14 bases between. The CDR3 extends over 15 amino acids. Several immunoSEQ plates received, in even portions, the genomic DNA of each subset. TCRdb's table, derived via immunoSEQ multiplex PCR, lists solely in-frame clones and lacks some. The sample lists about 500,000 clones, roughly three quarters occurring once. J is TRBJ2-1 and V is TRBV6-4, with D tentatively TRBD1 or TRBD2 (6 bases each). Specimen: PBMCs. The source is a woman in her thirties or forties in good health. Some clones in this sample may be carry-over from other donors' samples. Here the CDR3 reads CASSPNGGDYNEQFF. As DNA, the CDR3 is TGTGCCAGCAGTCCGAACGGGGGCGACTACAATGAGCAGTTCTTC.